The source of this TCR beta chain is a study of cytomegalovirus exposure and HLA in healthy donors. PCR involved 60 Vbeta and 13 Jbeta primers. Generated by immunoSEQ multiplex PCR, the TCRdb table keeps only in-frame clones and is missing some. The repertoire holds around 180,000 clones, with 65% to 85% as singletons. The germline gives CDR1 LGHNA, CDR2 YNFKEQ. This CDR3 region has 17 residues. V was cut by 2 bases and J by 0 bases, with 17 bases left in between. Overall study findings and caveats: Rare TCR sequences dominated, though some public TCRs recurred in many donors. TCR beta V segments were, for the most part, productive about 87% or about 30% of the time in an earlier analysis.

This clone was seen only once. Its target is unknown. The J gene is TRBJ2-7, the V gene TRBV4-2, with D possibly being TRBD2 (5 bases). This clonotype was sampled from a woman in her twenties or thirties in good health and CMV-seropositive. Material: PBMCs. The CDR3 DNA is TGTGCCAGCAGCCAACCCCTGATCGGGGATAGCTCCTACGAGCAGTACTTC. This codes for CASSQPLIGDSSYEQYF.